These 14 T cell receptor beta chains share one sample of origin, sequenced in a study of cytomegalovirus exposure and HLA in healthy donors. The PCR was carried out with 60 Vbeta primers and 13 Jbeta primers. Using immunoSEQ multiplex PCR, the repertoire was profiled, and TCRdb retains in-frame clones only, with some absent. Counted here are some 150,000 clones, 87% occurring once; the ten biggest clones make up about 0.85%. Sample: PBMCs. The origin of the receptors is a young woman in good health and CMV-seronegative.

The chain is built from TRBV19 and TRBJ1-5, with D maybe TRBD1 (6 bases). The V end was cut by 5 bases, the J end by 1 base, with 15 bases between. Germline CDR1 LNHDA, CDR2 SQIVND (reference sequence). The CDR3 contains 16 residues. The CDR3 region is CASSPWGGRSNQPQHF. CDR3 nucleotide sequence: TGTGCCAGTAGTCCCTGGGGGGGGCGAAGCAATCAGCCCCAGCATTTT.

This chain connects TRBV5-8 to TRBJ1-6; perhaps TRBD1 as D (5 bases). V was clipped by 2 bases and J by 4 bases, with 10 bases between them. This CDR3 is built from 15 residues. CDR1 and CDR2 (germline): SGHTS, YDEGEE. As DNA, the CDR3 is TGTGCCAGCAGCTTTCGGCAGGGATATAATTCACCCCTCCACTTT. Protein sequence: CASSFRQGYNSPLHF.

This chain connects TRBV28 to TRBJ1-2; D perhaps matches TRBD1 (5 bases). V shed 6 bases and J shed 4 bases, with 12 bases lying between them. This CDR3 is 13 amino acids long. Germline V CDR1 and CDR2: MDHEN, SYDVKM. The CDR3 sequence is CASSLQGGYGYTF. The CDR3 bases are TGTGCCAGCAGCCTCCAGGGAGGCTATGGCTACACCTTC.

This clone has just one count. The chain carries TRBV9 and TRBJ2-5; possible D gene TRBD1, 6 bases. With 1 base removed from V and 1 base from J, the gap between germline ends came to 11 bases. This CDR3 region has 15 residues. CDR1 is SGDLS, CDR2 YYNGEE, per germline. CDR3 nucleotides: TGTGCCAGCAGCGTAACAGGGAGCCTCCAAGAGACCCAGTACTTC. This sequence encodes CASSVTGSLQETQYF.

The gene calls are TRBV10-2 and TRBJ2-7; 10 bases agree with TRBD1. The trim removed 6 bases at V and 3 bases at J, leaving 14 bases unmatched. The CDR3 length is 17 residues. The germline gives CDR1 WSHSY, CDR2 SAAADI. Here the CDR3 DNA reads TGCGCCAGCAGCAGCGGACAGGGGGAGAGATTTAGCTACGAGCAGTACTTC. This translates into CASSSGQGERFSYEQYF.

Worth noting for this clone: A read error is likely, as this CDR3 ends without the conserved phenylalanine or tryptophan. The chain recombines TRBV9 with TRBJ1-1; no definite D call. Germline lookup yields CDR1 SGDLS and CDR2 YYNGEE. CDR3 size: 14 residues. Trimming stripped 5 bases from V and 1 base from J, with 12 bases between. This chain's CDR3 is CASSQVEGNTEAFL. Here the CDR3 DNA reads TGTGCCAGCAGTCAGGTGGAGGGGAACACTGAAGCTTTCCTT.

This chain's CDR3 is CASSISGFEQYF. In nucleotides, the CDR3 is TGTGCCAGCAGCATATCCGGGTTCGAGCAGTACTTC. This chain connects TRBV5-4 to TRBJ2-7; D unclear. CDR3 length: 12 amino acids. Germline-derived CDR1 and CDR2 are SGHNT and YYREEE (reference sequence). V lost 4 bases to trimming and J lost 6 bases, with 11 bases between them.

The rearrangement joins TRBV27 to TRBJ2-1; D is unclear. The CDR3 extends over 11 amino acids. CDR1 MNHEY and CDR2 SMNVEV come from the germline V gene (reference sequence). Trimming removed 4 bases from V and 5 bases from J, with 3 bases in between. CDR3 DNA sequence: TGTGCCAGCAGTTCCGACAATGAGCAGTTCTTC. Amino acids: CASSSDNEQFF.

This clone was detected a few times. This rearrangement joins TRBV5-8 to TRBJ2-3; 9 nucleotides match TRBD2. Germline values: CDR1 SGHTS, CDR2 YDEGEE. This CDR3 is built from 16 residues. V lost 2 bases to trimming and J lost 1 base; unmatched junction nucleotides: 5. CDR3 amino acids: CASSLGAGGGTDTQYF. CDR3 bases: TGTGCCAGCAGCTTAGGAGCGGGAGGAGGCACAGATACGCAGTATTTT. Looking up the rest from reference TRBV5-8 and TRBJ2-3 gives the full variable domain: EAGVTQSPTHLIKTRGQQATLRCSPISGHTSVYWYQQALGLGLQFLLWYDEGEERNRGNFPPRFSGRQFPNYSSELNVNALELEDSALYLCASSLGAGGGTDTQYFGPGTRLTVL.

This chain links TRBV19 with TRBJ2-2, with 9 bases that match TRBD1. The trim removed 3 bases at V and 5 bases at J, leaving 4 bases unmatched. Germline V CDR1 and CDR2: LNHDA, SQIVND (reference sequence). CDR3 length equals 15 residues. CDR3 in amino acids: CASSMGQGRTGELFF. CDR3 bases: TGTGCCAGTAGTATGGGACAGGGAAGAACCGGGGAGCTGTTTTTT. The entire variable domain, with the rest obtained from reference TRBV19 and TRBJ2-2, is as follows: DGGITQSPKYLFRKEGQNVTLSCEQNLNHDAMYWYRQDPGQGLRLIYYSQIVNDFQKGDIAEGYSVSREKKESFPLTVTSAQKNPTAFYLCASSMGQGRTGELFFGEGSRLTVL.

J is TRBJ1-5 and V is TRBV19; 7 nucleotides line up with TRBD1. Germline CDR1 LNHDA, CDR2 SQIVND (reference sequence). V was pared by 9 bases and J by 7 bases, with 12 bases of the junction left unmatched. There are 14 residues in the CDR3. DNA of the CDR3: TGTGCCAGCACCCTCGACAGGGAGGTACAGCCCCAGCATTTT. Translated, it gives CASTLDREVQPQHF.

The J gene is TRBJ1-2, the V gene TRBV19, with a weak D call TRBD1 (6 bases). The CDR3 has 13 residues. Germline loops: CDR1 LNHDA, CDR2 SQIVND (reference sequence). V was clipped by 6 bases and J by 4 bases, with 12 bases between them. CDR3: CASSQTGTYGYTF. In nucleotides, the CDR3 is TGTGCCAGTAGCCAAACAGGGACCTATGGCTACACCTTC.

The genes are TRBV19 and TRBJ2-1; the D gene is possibly TRBD2 (6 bases). The CDR3 is made up of 14 amino acids. Trimming cost V 5 bases and J 6 bases, with 14 bases left between them. Germline V gives CDR1 LNHDA, CDR2 SQIVND (reference sequence). In DNA, the CDR3 is TGTGCCAGTAGTGCGGGAACCCAGGTCAATGAGCAGTTCTTC. This translates into CASSAGTQVNEQFF.

The chain carries TRBV4-1 and TRBJ2-4, with D maybe TRBD2 (5 bases). This CDR3 is built from 15 residues. Germline CDR1 MGHRA, CDR2 YSYEKL. Trimming stripped 1 base from V and 6 bases from J, with 13 bases between. The CDR3 loop reads CASSQARGSRNIQYF. The CDR3 DNA sequence: TGCGCCAGCAGCCAAGCCCGGGGTAGCAGAAACATTCAGTACTTC.